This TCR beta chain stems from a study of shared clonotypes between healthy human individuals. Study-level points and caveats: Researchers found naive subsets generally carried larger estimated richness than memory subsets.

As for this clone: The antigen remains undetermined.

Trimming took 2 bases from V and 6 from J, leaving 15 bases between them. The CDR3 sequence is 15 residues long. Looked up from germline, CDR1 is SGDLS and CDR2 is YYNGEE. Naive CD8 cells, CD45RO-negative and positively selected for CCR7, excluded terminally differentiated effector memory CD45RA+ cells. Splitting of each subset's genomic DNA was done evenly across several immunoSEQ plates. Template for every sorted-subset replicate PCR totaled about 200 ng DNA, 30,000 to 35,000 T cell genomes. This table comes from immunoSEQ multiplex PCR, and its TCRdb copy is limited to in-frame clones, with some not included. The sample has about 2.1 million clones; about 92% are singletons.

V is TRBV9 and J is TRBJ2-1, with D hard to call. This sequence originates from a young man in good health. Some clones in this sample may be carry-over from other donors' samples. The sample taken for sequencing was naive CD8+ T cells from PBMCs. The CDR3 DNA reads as TGTGCCAGCAGCGTCGGTTCCTCCTTTGTCAATGAGCAGTTCTTC. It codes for CASSVGSSFVNEQFF.